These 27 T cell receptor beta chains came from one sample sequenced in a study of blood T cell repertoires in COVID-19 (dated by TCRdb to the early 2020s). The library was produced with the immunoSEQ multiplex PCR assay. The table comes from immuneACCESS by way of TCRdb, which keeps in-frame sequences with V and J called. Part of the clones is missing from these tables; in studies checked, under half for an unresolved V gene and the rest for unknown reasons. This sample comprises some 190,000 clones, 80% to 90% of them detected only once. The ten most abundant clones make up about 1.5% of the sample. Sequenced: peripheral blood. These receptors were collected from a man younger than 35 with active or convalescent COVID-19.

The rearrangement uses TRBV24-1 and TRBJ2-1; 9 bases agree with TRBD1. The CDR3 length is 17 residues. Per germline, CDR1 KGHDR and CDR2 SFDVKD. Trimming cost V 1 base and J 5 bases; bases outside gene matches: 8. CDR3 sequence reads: CATSDFPGTGKDNEQFF. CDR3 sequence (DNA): TGTGCCACCAGTGATTTTCCCGGGACAGGGAAAGACAATGAGCAGTTCTTC.

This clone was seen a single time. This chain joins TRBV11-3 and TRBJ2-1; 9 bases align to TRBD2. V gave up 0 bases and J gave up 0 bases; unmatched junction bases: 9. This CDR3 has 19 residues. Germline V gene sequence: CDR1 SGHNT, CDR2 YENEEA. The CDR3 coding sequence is TGTGCCAGCAGCTTAGATGGGACTAGCTCCTCGAGCTCCTACAATGAGCAGTTCTTC. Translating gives CASSLDGTSSSSSYNEQFF. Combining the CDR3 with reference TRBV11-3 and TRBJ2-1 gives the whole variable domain EAGVVQSPRYKIIEKKQPVAFWCNPISGHNTLYWYLQNLGQGPELLIRYENEEAVDDSQLPKDRFSAERLKGVDSTLKIQPAELGDSAVYLCASSLDGTSSSSSYNEQFFGPGTRLTVL.

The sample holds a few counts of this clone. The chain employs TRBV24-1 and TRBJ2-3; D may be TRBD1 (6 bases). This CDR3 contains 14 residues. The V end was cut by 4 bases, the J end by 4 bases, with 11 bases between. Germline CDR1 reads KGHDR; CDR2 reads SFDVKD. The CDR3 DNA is TGTGCCACCAGTGAATCAGGGGTTGCAGATACGCAGTATTTT. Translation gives CATSESGVADTQYF.

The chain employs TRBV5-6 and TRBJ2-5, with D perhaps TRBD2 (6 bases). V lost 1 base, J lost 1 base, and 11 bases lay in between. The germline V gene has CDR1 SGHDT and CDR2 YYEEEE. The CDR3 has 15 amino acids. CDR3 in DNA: TGTGCCAGCAGCTTGTATCGGGGGAGCCAAGAGACCCAGTACTTC. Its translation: CASSLYRGSQETQYF.

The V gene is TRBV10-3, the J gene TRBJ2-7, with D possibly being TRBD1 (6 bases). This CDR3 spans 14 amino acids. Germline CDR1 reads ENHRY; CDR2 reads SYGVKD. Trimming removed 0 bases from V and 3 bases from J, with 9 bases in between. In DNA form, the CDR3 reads TGTGCCATCAGTGAGTCGAGGGACAACTACGAGCAGTACTTC. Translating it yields CAISESRDNYEQYF.

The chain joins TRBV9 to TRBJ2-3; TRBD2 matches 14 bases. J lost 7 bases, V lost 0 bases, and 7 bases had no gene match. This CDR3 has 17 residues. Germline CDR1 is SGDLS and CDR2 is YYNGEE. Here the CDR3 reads CASSVALGLAGDNTQYF. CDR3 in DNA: TGTGCCAGCAGCGTAGCTCTGGGACTAGCGGGGGACAATACGCAGTATTTT.

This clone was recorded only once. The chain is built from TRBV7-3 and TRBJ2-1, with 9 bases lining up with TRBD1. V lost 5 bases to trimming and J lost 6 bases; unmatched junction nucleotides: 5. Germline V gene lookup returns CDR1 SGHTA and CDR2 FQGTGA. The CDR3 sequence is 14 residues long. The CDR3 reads CASSRGQGFNEQFF. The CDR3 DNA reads TGTGCCAGCAGCCGGGGACAGGGATTCAATGAGCAGTTCTTC.

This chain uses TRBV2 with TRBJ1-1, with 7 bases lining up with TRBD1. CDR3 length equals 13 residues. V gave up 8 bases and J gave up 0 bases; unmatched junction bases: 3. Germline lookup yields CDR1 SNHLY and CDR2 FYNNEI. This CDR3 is CASSQGMNTEAFF. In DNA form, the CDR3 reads TGTGCCAGCTCACAGGGGATGAACACTGAAGCTTTCTTT.

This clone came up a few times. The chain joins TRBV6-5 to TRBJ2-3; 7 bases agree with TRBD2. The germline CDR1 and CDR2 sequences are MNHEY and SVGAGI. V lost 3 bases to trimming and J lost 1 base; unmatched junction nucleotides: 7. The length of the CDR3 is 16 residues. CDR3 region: CASSYSGGIRTDTQYF. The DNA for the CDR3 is TGTGCCAGCAGTTATTCGGGGGGTATACGCACAGATACGCAGTATTTT.

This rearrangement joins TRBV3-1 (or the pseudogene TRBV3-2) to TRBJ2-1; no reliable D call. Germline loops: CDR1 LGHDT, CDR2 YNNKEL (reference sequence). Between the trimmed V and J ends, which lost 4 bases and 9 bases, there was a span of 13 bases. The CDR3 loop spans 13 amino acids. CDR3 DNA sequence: TGTGCCAGCAGCCGCCAACTCTGGAGTGAGCAGTTCTTC. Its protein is CASSRQLWSEQFF.

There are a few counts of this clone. The CDR3 region has the DNA TGCGCCAGCAGCCAGGAAGCTCCCATGAACACTGAAGCTTTCTTT. Amino acids: CASSQEAPMNTEAFF. The chain recombines TRBV5-1 with TRBJ1-1; D not resolved. CDR3 size: 15 residues. Germline V gene lookup returns CDR1 SGHRS and CDR2 YFSETQ. Trimming cost V 4 bases and J 0 bases, with 13 bases left between them.

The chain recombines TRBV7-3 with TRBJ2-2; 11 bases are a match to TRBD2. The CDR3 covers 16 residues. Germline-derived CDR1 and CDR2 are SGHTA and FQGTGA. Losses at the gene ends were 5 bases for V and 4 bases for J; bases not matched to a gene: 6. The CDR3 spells CASSLLAGAGTGELFF. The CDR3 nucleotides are TGTGCCAGCAGCCTACTAGCGGGAGCGGGCACCGGGGAGCTGTTTTTT.

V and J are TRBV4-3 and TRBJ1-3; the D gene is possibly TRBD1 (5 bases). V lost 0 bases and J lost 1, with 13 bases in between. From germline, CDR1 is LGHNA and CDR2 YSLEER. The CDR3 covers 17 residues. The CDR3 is CASSQDFQGGSGNTIYF. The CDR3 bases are TGCGCCAGCAGCCAAGATTTTCAGGGTGGATCTGGAAACACCATATATTTT.

CDR3 residues: CASRQATGTGDHGYTF. CDR3 sequence (DNA): TGTGCCAGCAGACAAGCAACCGGGACAGGGGACCATGGCTACACCTTC. The chain joins TRBV5-4 to TRBJ1-2; 10 nucleotides agree with TRBD1. Germline V gene sequence: CDR1 SGHNT, CDR2 YYREEE (reference sequence). V was clipped by 5 bases and J by 6 bases; unmatched bases: 13. CDR3 length: 16 residues.

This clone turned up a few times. This CDR3 reads CASNGTGVGNQPQHF. The CDR3 coding sequence is TGTGCCAGCAACGGGACAGGGGTAGGCAATCAGCCCCAGCATTTT. The chain links TRBV25-1 to TRBJ1-5; 10 nucleotides line up with TRBD1. The CDR3 totals 15 residues. V was pared by 7 bases and J by 2 bases, with 5 bases of the junction left unmatched. The germline V gene has CDR1 MGHDK and CDR2 SYGVNS.

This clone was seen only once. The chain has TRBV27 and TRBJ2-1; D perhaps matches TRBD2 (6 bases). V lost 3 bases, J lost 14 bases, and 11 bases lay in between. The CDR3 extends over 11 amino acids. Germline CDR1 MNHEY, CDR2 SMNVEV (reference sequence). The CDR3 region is CASSFGGREFF. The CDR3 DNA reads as TGTGCCAGCAGTTTCGGAGGGCGCGAGTTCTTC.

The CDR3 nucleotides are TGTGCCAGCAGTCGCCTGACAGAAGCTAACTATGGCTACACCTTC. Its protein is CASSRLTEANYGYTF. This chain connects TRBV6-2 or TRBV6-3 to TRBJ1-2, with D tentatively TRBD1 (5 bases). Germline CDR1 reads MNHEY; CDR2 reads SVGEGT. V was cut by 5 bases and J by 0 bases, with 13 bases left in between. The CDR3 sequence is 15 residues long.

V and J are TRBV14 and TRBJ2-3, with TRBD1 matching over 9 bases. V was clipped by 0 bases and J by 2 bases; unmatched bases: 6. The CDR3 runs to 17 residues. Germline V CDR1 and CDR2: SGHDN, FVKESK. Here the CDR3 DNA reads TGTGCCAGCAGCCAAGATCCCGGGACAGGGTACACAGATACGCAGTATTTT. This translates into CASSQDPGTGYTDTQYF.

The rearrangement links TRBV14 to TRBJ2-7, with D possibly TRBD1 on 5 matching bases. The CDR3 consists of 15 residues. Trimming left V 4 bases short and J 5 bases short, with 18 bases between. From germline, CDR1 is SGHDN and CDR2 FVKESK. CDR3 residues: CASSLEGWPRDEQYF. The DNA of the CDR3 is TGTGCCAGCAGCCTAGAAGGGTGGCCCAGGGACGAGCAGTACTTC. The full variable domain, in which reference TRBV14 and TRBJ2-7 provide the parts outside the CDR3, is EAGVTQFPSHSVIEKGQTVTLRCDPISGHDNLYWYRRVMGKEIKFLLHFVKESKQDESGMPNNRFLAERTGGTYSTLKVQPAELEDSGVYFCASSLEGWPRDEQYFGPGTRLTVT.

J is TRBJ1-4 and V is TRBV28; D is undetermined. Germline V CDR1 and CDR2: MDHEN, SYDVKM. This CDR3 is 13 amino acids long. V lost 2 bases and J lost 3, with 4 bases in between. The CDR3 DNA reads TGTGCCAGCAGTTTACCCGCTAATGAAAAACTGTTTTTT. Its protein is CASSLPANEKLFF.

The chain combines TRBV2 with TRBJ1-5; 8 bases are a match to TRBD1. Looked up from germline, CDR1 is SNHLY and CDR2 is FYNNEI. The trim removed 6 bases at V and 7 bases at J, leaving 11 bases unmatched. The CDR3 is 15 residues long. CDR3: CASRDGQGGGQPQHF. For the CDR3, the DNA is TGTGCCAGCAGGGACGGACAGGGAGGCGGACAGCCCCAGCATTTT.

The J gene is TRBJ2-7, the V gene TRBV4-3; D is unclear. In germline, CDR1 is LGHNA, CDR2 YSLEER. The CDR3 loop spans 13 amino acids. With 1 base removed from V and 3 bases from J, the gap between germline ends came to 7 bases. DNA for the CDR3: TGCGCCAGCAGCCAAGCCCCGGGCTACGAGCAGTACTTC. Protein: CASSQAPGYEQYF.

The CDR3 bases are TGTGCCAGCAGCCAATCGCCGGGGATTCAGCCCCAGCATTTT. Amino acid sequence: CASSQSPGIQPQHF. The chain is built from TRBV2 and TRBJ1-5; D ambiguous. Germline V CDR1 and CDR2: SNHLY, FYNNEI. This CDR3 spans 14 amino acids. The V end was cut by 6 bases, the J end by 6 bases, with 15 bases between.

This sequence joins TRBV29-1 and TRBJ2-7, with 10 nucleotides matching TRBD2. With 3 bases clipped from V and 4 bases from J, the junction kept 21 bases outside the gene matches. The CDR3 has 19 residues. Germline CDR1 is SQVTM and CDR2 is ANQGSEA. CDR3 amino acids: CSVDIGDSGTSESKYEQYF. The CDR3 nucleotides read TGCAGCGTTGATATAGGCGACTCCGGGACTAGCGAGTCCAAATACGAGCAGTACTTC.

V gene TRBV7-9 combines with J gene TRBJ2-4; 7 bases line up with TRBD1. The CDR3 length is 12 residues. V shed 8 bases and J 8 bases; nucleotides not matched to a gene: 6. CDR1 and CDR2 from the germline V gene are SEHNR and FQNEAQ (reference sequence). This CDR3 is CASSGQGDIQYF. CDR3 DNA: TGTGCCAGCTCTGGGCAGGGGGACATTCAGTACTTC.

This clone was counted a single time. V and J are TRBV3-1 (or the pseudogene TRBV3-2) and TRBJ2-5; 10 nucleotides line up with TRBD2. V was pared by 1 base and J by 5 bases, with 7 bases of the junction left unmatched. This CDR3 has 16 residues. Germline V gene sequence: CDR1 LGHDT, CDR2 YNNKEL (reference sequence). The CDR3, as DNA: TGTGCCAGCAGCCAAGGACTAGCGGGTTTGGGGGAGACCCAGTACTTC. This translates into CASSQGLAGLGETQYF.

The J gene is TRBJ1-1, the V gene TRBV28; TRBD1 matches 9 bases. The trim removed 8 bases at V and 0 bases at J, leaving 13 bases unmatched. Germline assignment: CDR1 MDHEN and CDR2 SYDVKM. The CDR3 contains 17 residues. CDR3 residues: CASGSVPGQGLNTEAFF. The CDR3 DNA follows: TGTGCCAGCGGATCCGTTCCGGGACAGGGACTGAACACTGAAGCTTTCTTT. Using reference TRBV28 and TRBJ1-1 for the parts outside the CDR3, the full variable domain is DVKVTQSSRYLVKRTGEKVFLECVQDMDHENMFWYRQDPGLGLRLIYFSYDVKMKEKGDIPEGYSVSREKKERFSLILESASTNQTSMYLCASGSVPGQGLNTEAFFGQGTRLTVV.